This T cell receptor (beta chain) was recorded in a study of control samples from healthy donors and cancer patients. Sequencing was performed with immunoSEQ multiplex PCR; in TCRdb, only in-frame clones are kept and a portion is missing. The sample lists 6,000 to 7,500 clones; over 60% were seen once. Trimming pared 5 bases from V and 5 bases from J, leaving 19 bases between. Germline lookup yields CDR1 PRHDT and CDR2 FYEKMQ (reference sequence). This CDR3 is built from 16 residues. Sequenced material: formalin-fixed, paraffin-embedded tissue. The origin of this receptor is a male donor with melanoma. V gene TRBV13 combines with J gene TRBJ1-5; weak D call: TRBD1 (5 bases). CDR3 sequence (DNA): TGTGCCAGCAGCATCCGGGACGCCGATGGGGATCAGCCCCAGCATTTT. This translates into CASSIRDADGDQPQHF.